These 16 T cell receptor beta chains were all obtained from the same sample, sequenced in a study of T cell responses to AZD1222 COVID-19 vaccine. Generated by immunoSEQ multiplex PCR, the TCRdb table keeps only in-frame clones and is missing some. Of fewer than 70,000 clones listed, around nine tenths are singletons. The sequencing here drew on peripheral blood, taken on day 0 of AZD1222 vaccination. Receptors originate from an adult in good health.

V usage is TRBV21-1 and J usage is TRBJ2-5. TRBV21-1 is deemed a pseudogene. This CDR3 contains 13 residues. The CDR3 spells CASSKGQKETQYF. Here the CDR3 DNA reads TGTGCCAGCAGCAAAGGCCAAAAAGAGACCCAGTACTTC.

V is TRBV5-1 and J is TRBJ1-2; 7 positions agree with TRBD1. CDR3 length equals 15 residues. The J segment lost 3 bases and the V segment lost 4 bases, leaving 9 bases of the junction unmatched. CDR1 is SGHRS, CDR2 YFSETQ, per germline. Here the CDR3 DNA reads TGCGCCAGCAGCCTCGGGACAGACCTACACTATGGCTACACCTTC. Protein: CASSLGTDLHYGYTF. Variable domain in full (rest from reference TRBV5-1 and TRBJ1-2): KAGVTQTPRYLIKTRGQQVTLSCSPISGHRSVSWYQQTPGQGLQFLFEYFSETQRNKGNFPGRFSGRQFSNSRSEMNVSTLELGDSALYLCASSLGTDLHYGYTFGSGTRLTVV.

The chain links TRBV21-1 to TRBJ2-3. TRBV21-1 is described as a pseudogene. This CDR3 comprises 15 residues. Here the CDR3 reads CASSKVVGSTDTQYF. CDR3 nucleotide sequence: TGTGCCAGCAGCAAGGTAGTTGGCAGCACAGATACGCAGTATTTT.

This sequence joins TRBV6-5 and TRBJ2-3; tentatively, D is TRBD1 (5 bases). CDR3 length equals 15 residues. Germline values: CDR1 MNHEY, CDR2 SVGAGI. The V end lost 0 bases, the J end lost 2 bases, and 9 bases lay between the germline ends. The CDR3 coding sequence is TGTGCCAGCAGTTACTCCCAGGGTTACACAGATACGCAGTATTTT. This codes for CASSYSQGYTDTQYF.

The rearrangement links TRBV6-5 to TRBJ2-7; 11 bases match TRBD1. V was pared by 7 bases and J by 4 bases, with 6 bases of the junction left unmatched. There are 14 residues in the CDR3. Germline V lookup: CDR1 MNHEY, CDR2 SVGAGI. This chain's CDR3 is CASKTGTGGYEQYF. In DNA, the CDR3 is TGTGCCAGCAAGACCGGGACAGGGGGATACGAGCAGTACTTC.

The chain employs TRBV2 and TRBJ1-2; the D is unclear. Trimming shortened V by 6 bases and J by 3 bases, and 8 bases separated the two germline ends. Per the germline V gene, CDR1 is SNHLY and CDR2 is FYNNEI. This CDR3 spans 12 amino acids. The CDR3 sequence: CASRVYDYGYTF. CDR3 DNA sequence: TGTGCCAGCAGAGTGTATGACTATGGCTACACCTTC.

CDR3 DNA sequence: TGTGCCAGTAGGGGAGTGGGGACCACTGAAGCTTTCTTT. Translated: CASRGVGTTEAFF. The rearrangement uses TRBV19 and TRBJ1-1, with D tentatively TRBD1 (5 bases). CDR3 length: 13 amino acids. Germline values: CDR1 LNHDA, CDR2 SQIVND (reference sequence). Trimming took 6 bases from V and 4 from J, leaving 12 bases between them.

CDR3 loop: CASSLGGGQPQHF. CDR3 bases: TGTGCCAGCAGTTTAGGGGGGGGTCAGCCCCAGCATTTT. The chain has TRBV12-3 or TRBV12-4 and TRBJ1-5, with D perhaps matching TRBD1 (5 bases). Trimming removed 1 base at V and 6 bases at J, with 7 bases between. This CDR3 contains 13 residues.

The J gene is TRBJ1-6, the V gene TRBV30; no clear D. The ends were cut back, 3 bases at V and 8 bases at J, with 11 bases in the middle. Germline CDR1 GTSNPN, CDR2 SVGIG (reference sequence). The CDR3 is 13 amino acids. The DNA of the CDR3 is TGTGCCTGGAGCCTAACTGGAGATTCACCCCTCCACTTT. Its protein is CAWSLTGDSPLHF.

This sequence joins TRBV7-9 and TRBJ1-2; the D is unclear. Trimming removed 5 bases from V and 5 bases from J, with 12 bases in between. The CDR3 extends over 13 amino acids. The germline V gene has CDR1 SEHNR and CDR2 FQNEAQ (reference sequence). The CDR3 DNA sequence: TGTGCCAGCAGCCCTCAGGAAATTTATGGCTACACCTTC. Translating it yields CASSPQEIYGYTF.

CDR3 residues: CASSLRESSTGELFF. CDR3 in DNA: TGCGCCAGCAGCTTGAGGGAGTCGAGCACCGGGGAGCTGTTTTTT. This chain uses TRBV5-1 with TRBJ2-2; weak D call: TRBD2 (5 bases). Germline loops: CDR1 SGHRS, CDR2 YFSETQ. Trimming stripped 1 base from V and 4 bases from J, with 11 bases between. This CDR3 has 15 residues.

The count of this clone is one. The V gene is TRBV10-3, the J gene TRBJ1-4; 8 positions match TRBD1. CDR3 length: 14 amino acids. Losses at the gene ends were 8 bases for V and 0 bases for J; bases not matched to a gene: 2. Germline loops: CDR1 ENHRY, CDR2 SYGVKD. The CDR3: CAIGTGATNEKLFF. The CDR3, as DNA: TGTGCCATCGGGACAGGTGCAACTAATGAAAAACTGTTTTTT.

J is TRBJ1-5 and V is TRBV19, with TRBD1 matching 8 bases. With V trimmed by 5 bases and J by 4 bases, 1 base remained unmatched. CDR1 is LNHDA, CDR2 SQIVND, per germline (reference sequence). The CDR3 totals 13 residues. CDR3: CASSRQGNQPQHF. CDR3 in DNA: TGTGCCAGTAGTCGACAGGGGAATCAGCCCCAGCATTTT.

This chain uses TRBV27 with TRBJ2-1; TRBD2 aligns across 10 bases. The CDR3 totals 19 residues. The germline V gene encodes CDR1 MNHEY and CDR2 SMNVEV (reference sequence). Trimming took 0 bases from V and 4 from J; bases not matched to a gene: 12. The CDR3 coding sequence is TGTGCCAGCAGTTTATCGCTAGCGGGGGCACTCGCGGGGTACAATGAGCAGTTCTTC. Encoded protein: CASSLSLAGALAGYNEQFF.

The rearrangement uses TRBV7-9 and TRBJ1-1, with 11 positions matching TRBD1. Trimming at V came to 6 bases and at J to 4 bases, leaving 16 bases not matched to a gene. Germline V gives CDR1 SEHNR, CDR2 FQNEAQ (reference sequence). This CDR3 has 18 residues. CDR3: CASSRGQGAYSGITEAFF. DNA of the CDR3: TGTGCCAGCAGTCGAGGACAGGGGGCTTACAGTGGGATCACTGAAGCTTTCTTT.

The genes are TRBV28 and TRBJ1-5; TRBD1 might be the D (5 bases). The CDR3 is made up of 14 amino acids. V lost 8 bases and J 1 base, leaving 12 bases between the germline ends. The germline CDR1 and CDR2 sequences are MDHEN and SYDVKM. CDR3 in amino acids: CASFSQGSNQPQHF. The CDR3 DNA sequence: TGTGCCAGCTTCAGTCAGGGCAGCAATCAGCCCCAGCATTTT.